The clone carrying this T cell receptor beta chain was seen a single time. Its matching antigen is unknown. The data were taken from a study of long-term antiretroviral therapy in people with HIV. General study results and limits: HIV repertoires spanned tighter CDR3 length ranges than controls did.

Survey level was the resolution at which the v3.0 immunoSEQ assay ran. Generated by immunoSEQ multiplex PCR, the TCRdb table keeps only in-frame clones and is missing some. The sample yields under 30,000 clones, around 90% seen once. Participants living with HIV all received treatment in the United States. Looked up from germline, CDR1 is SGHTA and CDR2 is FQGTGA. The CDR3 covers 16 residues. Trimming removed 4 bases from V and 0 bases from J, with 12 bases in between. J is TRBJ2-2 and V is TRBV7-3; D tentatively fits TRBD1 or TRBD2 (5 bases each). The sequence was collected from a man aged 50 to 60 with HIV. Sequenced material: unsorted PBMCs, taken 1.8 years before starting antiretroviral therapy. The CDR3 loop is CASSSRDGSNTGELFF. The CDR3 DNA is TGTGCCAGCAGCTCCCGGGACGGTTCGAACACCGGGGAGCTGTTTTTT.